The clone carrying this TCR beta chain was observed many times. What it binds is not known. Germline V gene sequence: CDR1 ENHRY, CDR2 SYGVKD. Trimming pared 7 bases from V and 0 bases from J, leaving 11 bases between. The CDR3 consists of 14 residues. The sample originates from a study of human T cells and chemical hapten exposure. Findings and caveats of the study: Compared to controls, expanded TCRs made significantly more large clusters of similar CDR3s.

The time point: pre-sensitization, week 0. Treatment here: therapeutic diphenylcyclopropenone sensitization with weekly scalp DPC. Single cDNA molecules in the library carried unique molecular identifiers attached during preparation. In the source study's methods: Per-sample TCR counts ranged from about 23,224 to 750,000, median 95,638. TCRdb called the RACE reads again in MiXCR, with one record for every CDR3 protein. The V and J calls and clone size come from TCRdb's table, not from the authors' own analysis. The repertoire holds 60,000 to 70,000 distinct CDR3 sequences, with approximately 9.9% as singletons.

The chain has TRBV10-3 and TRBJ2-3; D remains unclear. The source was whole blood, collected in connection with sensitization to the hapten diphenylcyclopropenone (DPC). The source of this sequence is a woman aged 45-65 years with alopecia areata. Some clones in this sample may be carry-over from other donors' samples. CDR3 residues: CAIKGAFSTDTQYF. The CDR3 nucleotides read TGTGCCATCAAAGGTGCGTTTAGCACAGATACGCAGTATTTT.